This T cell receptor (beta chain) was sequenced for a study of blood T cells in healthy people across ages. The second PCR ran about 6 to 12 cycles with a sample-barcoded 5' primer and J-beta primers. TCRdb ran MiXCR on the 5' RACE reads and lists one entry per CDR3 protein. This sample has approximately 780,000 distinct CDR3 sequences, with about 26% found just once. This clonotype has more than one count but fewer than ten. Healthy Caucasian individuals from Russia aged 6 to 90 were enrolled as donors. Researchers collected 7.5 to 10 milliliters of peripheral blood from every single donor. Total RNA was isolated from each sample in quantities of at least 5 micrograms. The germline CDR1 and CDR2 sequences are SGHTA and FQGNSA. Trimming stripped 5 bases from V and 8 bases from J, with 18 bases between. The CDR3 contains 14 residues. In addition, the sample was reused for a study of T cells of mothers and their children. That report adds: RNA extracted was entirely used for cDNA synthesis, around 1.5 ug per 15 ul.

This chain connects TRBV7-2 to TRBJ1-1; maybe TRBD1 (5 bases). The sample comprised blood. The receptor's source is a boy younger than 18 in good health. CDR3 nucleotides: TGTGCCAGCAGCCCAATAGCGGGACGGACCGAAGCTTTCTTT. As protein: CASSPIAGRTEAFF.